This T cell receptor beta chain was recovered during a study of blood T cell repertoires in COVID-19. Study information: Sites in the United States, Italy and Spain provided acute and convalescent COVID-19 samples.

Measured with immunoSEQ multiplex PCR; TCRdb has only the in-frame clones, and not every one. The data contain approximately 81,000 clones, around nine tenths of them seen just once; the ten biggest clones take up 0.9% to 1.5%. The CDR3 totals 16 residues. Trimming took off 4 bases at V and 0 bases at J, with 15 bases between the two ends. Germline assignment: CDR1 SGHRS and CDR2 YFSETQ. Sequencing used PBMCs or T cells enriched from blood (not recorded which). This clonotype was sampled from a woman in her fifties or sixties with acute COVID-19. V gene TRBV5-1 combines with J gene TRBJ2-3, with a weak D call TRBD2 (5 bases). CDR3 sequence: CASSRREGSSTDTQYF. CDR3 bases: TGCGCCAGCAGCCGACGAGAGGGATCTAGCACAGATACGCAGTATTTT.